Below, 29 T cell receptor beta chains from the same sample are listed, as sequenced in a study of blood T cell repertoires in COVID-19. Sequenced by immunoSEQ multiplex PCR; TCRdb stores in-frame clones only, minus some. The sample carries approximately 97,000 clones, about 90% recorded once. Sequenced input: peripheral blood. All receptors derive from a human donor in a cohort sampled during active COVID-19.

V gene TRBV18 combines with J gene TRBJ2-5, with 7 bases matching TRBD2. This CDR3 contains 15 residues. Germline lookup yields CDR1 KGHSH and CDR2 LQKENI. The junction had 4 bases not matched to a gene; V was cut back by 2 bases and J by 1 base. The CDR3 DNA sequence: TGTGCCAGCTCACCAGGTGCTAGCGGCCAAGAGACCCAGTACTTC. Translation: CASSPGASGQETQYF.

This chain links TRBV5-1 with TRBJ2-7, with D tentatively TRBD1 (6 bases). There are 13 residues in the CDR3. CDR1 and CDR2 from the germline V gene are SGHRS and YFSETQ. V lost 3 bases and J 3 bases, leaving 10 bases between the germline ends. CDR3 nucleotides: TGCGCCAGCAGCTACGCACAGGGCTACGAGCAGTACTTC. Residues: CASSYAQGYEQYF.

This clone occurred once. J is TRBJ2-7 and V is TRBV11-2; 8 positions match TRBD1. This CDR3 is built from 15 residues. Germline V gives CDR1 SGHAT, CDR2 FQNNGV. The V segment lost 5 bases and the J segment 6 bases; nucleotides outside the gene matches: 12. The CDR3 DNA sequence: TGTGCCAGCAGCACTCTGACAGGGGTCTGGGGCGAGCAGTACTTC. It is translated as CASSTLTGVWGEQYF.

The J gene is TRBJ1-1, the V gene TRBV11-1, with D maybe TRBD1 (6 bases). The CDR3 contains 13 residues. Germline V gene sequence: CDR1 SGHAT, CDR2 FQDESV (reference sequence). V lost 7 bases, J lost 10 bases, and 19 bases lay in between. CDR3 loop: CASITTGTNGAFF. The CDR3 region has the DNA TGTGCCAGCATAACGACAGGCACGAATGGAGCTTTCTTT. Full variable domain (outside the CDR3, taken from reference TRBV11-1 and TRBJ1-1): EAEVAQSPRYKITEKSQAVAFWCDPISGHATLYWYRQILGQGPELLVQFQDESVVDDSQLPKDRFSAERLKGVDSTLKIQPAELGDSAMYLCASITTGTNGAFFGQGTRLTVV.

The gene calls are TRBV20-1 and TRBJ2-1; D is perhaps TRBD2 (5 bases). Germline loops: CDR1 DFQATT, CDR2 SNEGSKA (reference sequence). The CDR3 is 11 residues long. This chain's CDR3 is CSVDLGNEQFF. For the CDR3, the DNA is TGCAGCGTGGACTTGGGGAATGAGCAGTTCTTC.

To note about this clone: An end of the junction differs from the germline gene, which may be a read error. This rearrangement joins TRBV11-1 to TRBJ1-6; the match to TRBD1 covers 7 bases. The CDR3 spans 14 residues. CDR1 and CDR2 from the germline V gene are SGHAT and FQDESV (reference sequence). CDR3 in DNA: TGTGCCAGCACCTTAGAAGGGGGCGGATCACCCCTCCACTTT. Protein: CASTLEGGGSPLHF.

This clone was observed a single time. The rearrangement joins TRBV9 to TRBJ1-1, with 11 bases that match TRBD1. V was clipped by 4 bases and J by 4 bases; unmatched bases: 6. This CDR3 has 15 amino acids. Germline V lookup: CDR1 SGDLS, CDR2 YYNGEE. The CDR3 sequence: CASSTAGTGGTEAFF. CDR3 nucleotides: TGTGCCAGCAGCACCGCCGGGACAGGGGGCACTGAAGCTTTCTTT.

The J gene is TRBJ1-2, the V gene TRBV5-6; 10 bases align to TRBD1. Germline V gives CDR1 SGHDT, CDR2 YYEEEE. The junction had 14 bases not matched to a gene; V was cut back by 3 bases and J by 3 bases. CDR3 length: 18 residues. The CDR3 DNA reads TGTGCCAGCAGCTACTCCCCCTTCGGGACAGGGGAGGACTATGGCTACACCTTC. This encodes CASSYSPFGTGEDYGYTF.

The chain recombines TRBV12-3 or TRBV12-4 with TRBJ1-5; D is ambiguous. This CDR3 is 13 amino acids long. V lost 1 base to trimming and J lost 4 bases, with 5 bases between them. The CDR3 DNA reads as TGTGCCAGCAGTTTAGGGGAGAATCAGCCCCAGCATTTT. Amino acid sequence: CASSLGENQPQHF.

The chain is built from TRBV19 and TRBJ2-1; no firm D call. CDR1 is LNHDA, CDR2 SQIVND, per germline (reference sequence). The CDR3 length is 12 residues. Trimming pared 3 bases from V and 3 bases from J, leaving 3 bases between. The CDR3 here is CASSINYNEQFF. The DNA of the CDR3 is TGTGCCAGTAGTATCAACTACAATGAGCAGTTCTTC.

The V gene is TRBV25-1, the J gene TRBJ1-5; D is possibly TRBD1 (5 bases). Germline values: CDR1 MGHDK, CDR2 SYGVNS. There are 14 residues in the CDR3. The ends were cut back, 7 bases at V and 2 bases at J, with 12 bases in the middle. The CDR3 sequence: CASKAGGGNQPQHF. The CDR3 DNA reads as TGTGCCAGCAAGGCGGGGGGTGGCAATCAGCCCCAGCATTTT. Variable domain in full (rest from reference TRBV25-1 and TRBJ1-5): EADIYQTPRYLVIGTGKKITLECSQTMGHDKMYWYQQDPGMELHLIHYSYGVNSTEKGDLSSESTVSRIRTEHFPLTLESARPSHTSQYLCASKAGGGNQPQHFGDGTRLSIL.

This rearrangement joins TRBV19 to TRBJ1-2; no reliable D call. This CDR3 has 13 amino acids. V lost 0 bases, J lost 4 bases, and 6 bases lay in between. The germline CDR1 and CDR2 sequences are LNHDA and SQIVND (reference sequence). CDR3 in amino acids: CASSIEVSYGYTF. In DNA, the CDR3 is TGTGCCAGTAGTATAGAAGTGAGCTATGGCTACACCTTC.

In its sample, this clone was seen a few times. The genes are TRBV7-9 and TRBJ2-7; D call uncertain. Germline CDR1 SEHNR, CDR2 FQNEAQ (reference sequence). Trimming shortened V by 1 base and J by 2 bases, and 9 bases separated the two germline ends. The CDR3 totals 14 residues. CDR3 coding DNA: TGTGCCAGCAGCTTAGAGCAGGAAACCTACGAGCAGTACTTC. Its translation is CASSLEQETYEQYF.

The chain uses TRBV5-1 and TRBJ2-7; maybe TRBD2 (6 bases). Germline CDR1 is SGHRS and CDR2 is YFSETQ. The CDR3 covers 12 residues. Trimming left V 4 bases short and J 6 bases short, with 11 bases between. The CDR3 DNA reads TGCGCCAGCAGCGGAGGGGTACGCGAGCAGTACTTC. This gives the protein CASSGGVREQYF.

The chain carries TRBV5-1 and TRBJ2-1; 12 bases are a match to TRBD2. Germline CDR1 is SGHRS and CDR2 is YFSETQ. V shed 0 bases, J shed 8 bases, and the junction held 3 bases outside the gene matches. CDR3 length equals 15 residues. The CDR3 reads CASSLELAGGHEQFF. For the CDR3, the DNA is TGCGCCAGCAGCTTGGAACTAGCGGGAGGACATGAGCAGTTCTTC.

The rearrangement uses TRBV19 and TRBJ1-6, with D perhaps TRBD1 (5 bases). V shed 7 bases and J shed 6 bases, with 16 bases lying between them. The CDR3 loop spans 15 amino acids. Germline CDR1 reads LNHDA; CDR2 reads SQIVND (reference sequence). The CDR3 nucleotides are TGTGCCAGTACCCCCCCGGGGGGTTTTAATTCACCCCTCCACTTT. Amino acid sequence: CASTPPGGFNSPLHF.

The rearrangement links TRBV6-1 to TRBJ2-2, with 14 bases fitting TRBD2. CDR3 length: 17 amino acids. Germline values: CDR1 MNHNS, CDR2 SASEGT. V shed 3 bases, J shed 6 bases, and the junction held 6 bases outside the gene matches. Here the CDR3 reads CASSDPGLAGVAGELFF. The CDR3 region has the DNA TGTGCCAGCAGTGACCCGGGACTAGCGGGAGTCGCCGGGGAGCTGTTTTTT.

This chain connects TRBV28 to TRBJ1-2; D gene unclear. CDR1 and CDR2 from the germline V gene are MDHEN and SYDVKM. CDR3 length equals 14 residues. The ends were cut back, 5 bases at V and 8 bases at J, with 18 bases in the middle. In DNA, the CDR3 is TGTGCCAGCAGTCCTTTACAGAGCTCCCCGGGCTACACCTTC. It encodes CASSPLQSSPGYTF.

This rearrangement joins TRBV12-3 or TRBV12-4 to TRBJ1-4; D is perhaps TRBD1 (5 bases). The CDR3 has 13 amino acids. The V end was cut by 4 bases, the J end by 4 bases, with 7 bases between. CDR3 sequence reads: CASSYDSNEKLFF. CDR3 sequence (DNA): TGTGCCAGCAGTTACGACAGTAATGAAAAACTGTTTTTT.

In DNA, the CDR3 is TGTGCCAGCAGTACAGGGGGACTTCCTACCTACGAGCAGTACTTC. It is translated as CASSTGGLPTYEQYF. V usage is TRBV5-4 and J usage is TRBJ2-7, with TRBD1 identical over 8 bases. The V gene end was trimmed by 5 bases and the J gene end by 2 bases; junction bases not matched to a gene: 9. Looked up from germline, CDR1 is SGHNT and CDR2 is YYREEE (reference sequence). The CDR3 is 15 amino acids. Full variable domain (missing parts from reference TRBV5-4 and TRBJ2-7): ETGVTQSPTHLIKTRGQQVTLRCSSQSGHNTVSWYQQALGQGPQFIFQYYREEENGRGNFPPRFSGLQFPNYSSELNVNALELDDSALYLCASSTGGLPTYEQYFGPGTRLTVT.

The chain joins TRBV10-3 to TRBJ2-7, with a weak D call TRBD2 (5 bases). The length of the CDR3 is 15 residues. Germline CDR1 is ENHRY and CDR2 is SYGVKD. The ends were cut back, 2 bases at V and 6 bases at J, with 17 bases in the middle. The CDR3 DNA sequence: TGTGCCATCAGTGAGGTTGGGGAAGCTCGGGGCGAGCAGTACTTC. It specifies CAISEVGEARGEQYF.

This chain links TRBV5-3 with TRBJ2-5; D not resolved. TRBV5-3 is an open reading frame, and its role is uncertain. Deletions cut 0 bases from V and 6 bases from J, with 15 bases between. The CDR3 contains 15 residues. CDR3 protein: CARSLVSARLKTQYF. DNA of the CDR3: TGTGCCAGAAGCTTGGTTTCTGCTAGGCTTAAGACCCAGTACTTC.

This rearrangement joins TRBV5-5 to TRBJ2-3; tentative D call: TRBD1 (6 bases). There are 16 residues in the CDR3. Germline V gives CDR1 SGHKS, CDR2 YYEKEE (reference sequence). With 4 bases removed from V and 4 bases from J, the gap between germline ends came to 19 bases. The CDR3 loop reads CASSLTGMRAADTQYF. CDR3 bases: TGTGCCAGCAGCCTTACAGGGATGAGGGCGGCAGATACGCAGTATTTT.

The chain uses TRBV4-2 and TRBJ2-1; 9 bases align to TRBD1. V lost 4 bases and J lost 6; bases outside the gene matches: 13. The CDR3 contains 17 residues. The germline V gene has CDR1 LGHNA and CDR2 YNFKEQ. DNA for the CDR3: TGTGCCAGCAGCCTTCGGGGAGTCGGACAGGGGATCAATGAGCAGTTCTTC. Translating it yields CASSLRGVGQGINEQFF.

CDR3 region: CASSFDSIGANVLTF. CDR3 sequence (DNA): TGCGCCAGCAGCTTTGACTCCATAGGGGCCAACGTCCTGACTTTC. The rearrangement links TRBV5-1 to TRBJ2-6; D remains unclear. The length of the CDR3 is 15 residues. CDR1 and CDR2 (germline): SGHRS, YFSETQ. V lost 2 bases, J lost 4 bases, and 10 bases lay in between.

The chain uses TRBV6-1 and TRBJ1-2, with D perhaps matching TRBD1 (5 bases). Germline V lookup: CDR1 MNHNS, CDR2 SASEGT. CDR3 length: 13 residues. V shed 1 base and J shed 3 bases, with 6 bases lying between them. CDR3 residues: CASSEVGHYGYTF. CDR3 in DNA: TGTGCCAGCAGTGAAGTGGGGCACTATGGCTACACCTTC.

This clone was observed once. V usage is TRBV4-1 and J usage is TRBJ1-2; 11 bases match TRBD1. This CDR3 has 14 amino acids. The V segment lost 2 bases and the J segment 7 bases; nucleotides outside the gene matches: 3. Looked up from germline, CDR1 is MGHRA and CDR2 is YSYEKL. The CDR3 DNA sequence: TGCGCCAGCAGCCAACCGGGACAGGGGGTTGGCTACACCTTC. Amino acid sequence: CASSQPGQGVGYTF.

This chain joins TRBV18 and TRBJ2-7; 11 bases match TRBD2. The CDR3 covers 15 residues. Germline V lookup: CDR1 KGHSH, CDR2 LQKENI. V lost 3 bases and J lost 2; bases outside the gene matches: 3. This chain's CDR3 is CASSPRTSGPYEQYF. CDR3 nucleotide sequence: TGTGCCAGCTCACCCCGGACTAGCGGGCCCTACGAGCAGTACTTC.

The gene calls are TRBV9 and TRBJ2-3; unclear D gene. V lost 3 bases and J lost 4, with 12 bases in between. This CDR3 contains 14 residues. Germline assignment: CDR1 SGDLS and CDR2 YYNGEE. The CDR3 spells CASSAQSVPDTQYF. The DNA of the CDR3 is TGTGCCAGCAGCGCGCAGAGCGTCCCAGATACGCAGTATTTT.